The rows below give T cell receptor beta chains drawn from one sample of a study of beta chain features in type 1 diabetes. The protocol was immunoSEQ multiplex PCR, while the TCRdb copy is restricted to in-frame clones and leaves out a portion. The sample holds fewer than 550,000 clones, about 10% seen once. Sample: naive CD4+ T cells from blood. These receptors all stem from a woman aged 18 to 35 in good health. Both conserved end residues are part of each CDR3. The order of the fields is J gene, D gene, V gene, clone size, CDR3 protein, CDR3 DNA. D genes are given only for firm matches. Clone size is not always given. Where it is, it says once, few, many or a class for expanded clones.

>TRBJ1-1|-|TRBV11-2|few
CASSLRAGHTEAFF
TGTGCCAGCAGCTTACGGGCAGGGCACACTGAAGCTTTCTTT
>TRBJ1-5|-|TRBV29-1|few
CSVGAGGQPQHF
TGCAGCGTTGGGGCCGGGGGCCAGCCCCAGCATTTT
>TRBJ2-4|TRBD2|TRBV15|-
CATSRDRGLAGVGPKNIQYF
TGTGCCACCAGCAGAGATCGGGGACTAGCGGGAGTGGGGCCCAAAAACATTCAGTACTTC
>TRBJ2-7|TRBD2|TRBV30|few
CAWSNPGGNEQYF
TGTGCCTGGAGTAACCCGGGAGGTAACGAGCAGTACTTC
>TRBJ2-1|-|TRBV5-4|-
CASSPGTSLTYNEQFF
TGTGCCAGCAGCCCTGGAACTAGCCTCACCTACAATGAGCAGTTCTTC
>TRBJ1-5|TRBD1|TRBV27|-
CASSPSTGSKYQPQHF
TGTGCCAGCAGTCCATCGACAGGGAGTAAGTATCAGCCCCAGCATTTT
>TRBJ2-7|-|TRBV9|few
CASSNGNNFNEQYF
TGTGCCAGCAGCAACGGGAACAATTTCAACGAGCAGTACTTC
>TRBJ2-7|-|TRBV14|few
CASSQGGAMSKQYF
TGTGCCAGCAGCCAAGGGGGTGCTATGTCTAAGCAGTACTTC
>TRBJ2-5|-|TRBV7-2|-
CASSLVGLQETQYF
TGTGCCAGCAGTTTGGTAGGGCTTCAAGAGACCCAGTACTTC
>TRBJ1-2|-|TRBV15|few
CATSSGTERNGYTF
TGTGCCACCAGCAGCGGGACGGAGCGTAATGGCTACACCTTC
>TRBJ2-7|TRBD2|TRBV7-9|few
CASSLSGGNEQYF
TGTGCCAGCAGCTTATCGGGAGGGAACGAGCAGTACTTC
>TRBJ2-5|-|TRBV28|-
CASSLAGYQETQYF
TGTGCCAGCAGTTTAGCGGGGTACCAAGAGACCCAGTACTTC
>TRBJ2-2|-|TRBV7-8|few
CASSLLTGSETGELFF
TGTGCCAGCAGCTTACTGACGGGGTCGGAAACCGGGGAGCTGTTTTTT
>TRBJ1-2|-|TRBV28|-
CASSSGIYGYTF
TGTGCCAGCAGTTCAGGAATCTATGGCTACACCTTC
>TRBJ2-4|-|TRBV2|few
CASETWATQNIQYF
TGTGCCAGCGAAACCTGGGCGACTCAAAACATTCAGTACTTC
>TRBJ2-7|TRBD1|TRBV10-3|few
CAISGTGEKQYF
TGTGCCATCAGCGGGACAGGGGAGAAGCAGTACTTC
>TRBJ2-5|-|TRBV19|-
CASRSGTQKETQYF
TGTGCCAGCCGATCCGGGACTCAAAAAGAGACCCAGTACTTC
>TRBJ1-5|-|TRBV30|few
CAWSGGGNQPQHF
TGTGCCTGGAGTGGGGGAGGCAATCAGCCCCAGCATTTT
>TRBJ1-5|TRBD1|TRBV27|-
CASSRDSLLNQPQHF
TGTGCCAGCAGCCGGGACAGTCTGCTCAATCAGCCCCAGCATTTT
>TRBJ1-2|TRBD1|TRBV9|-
CASSGQQGLRDYTF
TGTGCCAGCAGCGGGCAACAGGGGCTCAGGGACTACACCTTC
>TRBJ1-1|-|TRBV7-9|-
CASSPGPTEAFF
TGTGCCAGCAGCCCTGGGCCCACTGAAGCTTTCTTT
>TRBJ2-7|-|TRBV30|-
CAWSEQGIEQYF
TGTGCCTGGAGTGAACAGGGAATCGAGCAGTACTTC
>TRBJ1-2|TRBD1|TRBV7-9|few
CASPAGDSNYGYTF
TGTGCCAGCCCCGCTGGGGACAGCAACTATGGCTACACCTTC
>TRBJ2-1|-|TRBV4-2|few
CASSPRDPPFNEQFF
TGTGCCAGCAGCCCCAGGGATCCCCCTTTCAATGAGCAGTTCTTC
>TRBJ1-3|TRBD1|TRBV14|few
CASSRLQGRQGGNTIYF
TGTGCCAGCAGCCGGTTACAGGGGAGGCAAGGCGGAAACACCATATATTTT